The 2 T cell receptor beta chains below all came from one sample that was sequenced in a study of shared clonotypes between healthy human individuals. Only in-frame clones appear in the TCRdb table, and some are missing; sequencing was by immunoSEQ multiplex PCR. Seen here are around 200,000 clones, 65% to 70% observed once, and the top ten hold 10%. The sequenced sample was memory CD4+ T cells sorted from blood. The subset denotes: CD45RA-negative fraction. The receptors shown here come from a man aged 30 to 45 in good health.

This clone was seen only a few times. The rearrangement joins TRBV9 to TRBJ2-5; 14 bases match TRBD2. Germline assignment: CDR1 SGDLS and CDR2 YYNGEE. The CDR3 has 18 amino acids. The V gene end was trimmed by 2 bases and the J gene end by 2 bases; junction bases not matched to a gene: 8. The CDR3 here is CASSVGTSGSGGQETQYF. CDR3 bases: TGTGCCAGCAGCGTCGGGACTAGCGGGAGTGGAGGGCAAGAGACCCAGTACTTC.

V usage is TRBV5-4 and J usage is TRBJ2-2; D is unresolved. Germline V gene sequence: CDR1 SGHNT, CDR2 YYREEE (reference sequence). The V end lost 5 bases, the J end lost 6 bases, and 11 bases lay between the germline ends. The CDR3 consists of 13 residues. The CDR3 DNA follows: TGTGCCAGCAGTGTTACGTTACCCGGGGAGCTGTTTTTT. The encoded protein is CASSVTLPGELFF.